This TCR beta chain was identified during a study of blood T cell repertoires in COVID-19. Study-wide context: Specimens from acute and convalescent COVID-19 originated in the United States, Italy and Spain. PBMCs, B-cell-depleted T cells, or T cells were the source of the cDNA or gDNA that made up the material.

Methods used by the authors: Estimation of nucleated cell counts was performed using reference gene primer amplification. Repertoires were generated with immunoSEQ multiplex PCR, while TCRdb's copy carries only in-frame clones and drops some. D and trimming were read from the DNA, whereas the V and J calls and clone size are those reported in that table. The sample includes about 250,000 clones, almost 85% of them seen just once. The trim removed 5 bases at V and 4 bases at J, leaving 13 bases unmatched. The CDR3 consists of 16 residues. CDR1 SGHTA and CDR2 FQGNSA come from the germline V gene. The sample was peripheral blood. This clonotype originated in a man in his fifties or sixties with active or convalescent COVID-19. The V gene is TRBV7-2, the J gene TRBJ1-1; TRBD1 aligns across 7 bases. The CDR3 here is CASSGQGVRGGTEAFF. In DNA, the CDR3 is TGTGCCAGCAGCGGCCAGGGGGTTCGGGGAGGCACTGAAGCTTTCTTT.